Presented here are 8 T cell receptor beta chains from one specimen sequenced in a study of shared clonotypes between healthy human individuals. Positively selected for CCR7, the CD45RO-negative cells used as naive CD8 cells excluded terminally differentiated effector memory CD45RA+ cells. Only in-frame clones appear in the TCRdb table, and some are missing; sequencing was by immunoSEQ multiplex PCR. The sample shows about 2 million clones, about 95% of them seen only once. Sequences were obtained from naive CD8+ T cells sorted from blood. These receptors all come from a man younger than 35 in good health.

The chain employs TRBV9 and TRBJ2-7; D is ambiguous. Per germline, CDR1 SGDLS and CDR2 YYNGEE. CDR3 size: 16 residues. Trimming shortened V by 4 bases and J by 0 bases, and 17 bases separated the two germline ends. CDR3 residues: CASSKGPSMGSYEQYF. The DNA of the CDR3 is TGTGCCAGCAGCAAAGGACCCTCAATGGGCTCCTACGAGCAGTACTTC.

The CDR3 spells CASSPLGGGGGSYNEQFF. Written as DNA, the CDR3 is TGTGCCAGCAGTCCGCTGGGCGGGGGCGGGGGATCCTACAATGAGCAGTTCTTC. The gene calls are TRBV27 and TRBJ2-1; D may be TRBD2 (7 bases). CDR1 MNHEY and CDR2 SMNVEV come from the germline V gene (reference sequence). The CDR3 runs to 18 residues. V shed 5 bases and J shed 1 base, with 21 bases lying between them.

V gene TRBV7-2 combines with J gene TRBJ2-1; 7 bases match TRBD2. CDR3 length: 15 residues. J lost 7 bases, V lost 2 bases, and 8 bases had no gene match. Germline CDR1 reads SGHTA; CDR2 reads FQGNSA. CDR3 DNA sequence: TGTGCCAGCAGCTTAATGGCGGGAGCCGTGAATGAGCAGTTCTTC. Amino acids: CASSLMAGAVNEQFF.

V usage is TRBV7-9 and J usage is TRBJ2-5, with no clear D. The CDR3 contains 14 residues. CDR1 and CDR2 (germline): SEHNR, FQNEAQ (reference sequence). V lost 3 bases and J 3 bases, leaving 11 bases between the germline ends. DNA of the CDR3: TGTGCCAGCAGCTTGGTAGCTCCGGAAGAGACCCAGTACTTC. Its translation is CASSLVAPEETQYF.

With respect to this clone: This CDR3 is also generated by other DNA sequences in the sample. V gene TRBV27 combines with J gene TRBJ1-1; no clear D. Deletions cut 2 bases from V and 3 bases from J, with 7 bases between. Germline V gives CDR1 MNHEY, CDR2 SMNVEV (reference sequence). This CDR3 is built from 13 residues. For the CDR3, the DNA is TGTGCCAGCAGTTTAGGCCCTGACACTGAAGCTTTCTTT. It yields the protein CASSLGPDTEAFF.

The J gene is TRBJ1-2, the V gene TRBV5-4, with D maybe TRBD1 (6 bases). V was cut by 0 bases and J by 3 bases, with 21 bases left in between. This CDR3 contains 18 residues. The germline CDR1 and CDR2 sequences are SGHNT and YYREEE (reference sequence). The CDR3 bases are TGTGCCAGCAGCTTGGCCGAAGCGGCAGGGGCCCCGCACTATGGCTACACCTTC. Its translation: CASSLAEAAGAPHYGYTF.

The chain links TRBV7-6 to TRBJ1-1; D is perhaps TRBD1 (6 bases). V lost 1 base and J lost 7, with 10 bases in between. The CDR3 runs 13 residues. Germline-derived CDR1 and CDR2 are SGHVS and FNYEAQ. CDR3 coding DNA: TGTGCCAGCAGCTTAGTTGGCAGGGGTGAAGCTTTCTTT. Protein product: CASSLVGRGEAFF.

This clone was seen a single time. V is TRBV5-1 and J is TRBJ2-5, with D possibly being TRBD2 (5 bases). The CDR3 has 14 residues. The V gene's germline CDR1 is SGHRS and CDR2 YFSETQ. The V end lost 2 bases, the J end lost 1 base, and 9 bases lay between the germline ends. DNA for the CDR3: TGCGCCAGCAGCTTCCGGGGTACCCAAGAGACCCAGTACTTC. As protein: CASSFRGTQETQYF.